This T cell receptor beta chain was captured by sequencing in a study of blood T cells in healthy people across ages. Investigators took about 9.1 milliliters of peripheral blood from every donor. The amount of total RNA extracted per sample was at least 5.5 micrograms. A second PCR, run for roughly 7 to 11 cycles, used a sample-barcoded 5' primer plus a J-beta primer mix. TCRdb re-analysed the 5' RACE reads in MiXCR, keeping a single row per CDR3 protein. Here the sample spans 1.5 million to 2 million distinct CDR3 sequences, around 48% being singletons. This clonotype has just a few counts. The CDR3 has 14 residues. Germline assignment: CDR1 DFQATT and CDR2 SNEGSKA (reference sequence). Trimming removed 7 bases at V and 2 bases at J, with 17 bases between.

The sequenced sample was blood. This TCR was sampled from a woman aged 40-49 years in good health. V usage is TRBV20-1 and J usage is TRBJ1-2; the D is unclear. CDR3 in DNA: TGCAGTGTTGAGGGTTCGGGTTTCAACTATGGCTACACCTTC. It translates to CSVEGSGFNYGYTF.